This entry lists 11 T cell receptor beta chains sequenced from one sample in a study of T cells after yellow fever vaccination. One entry per CDR3 protein, called by TCRdb with MiXCR from the 5' RACE reads. The data contain approximately 32,000 distinct CDR3 sequences, about 11% of them singletons. Sample: PBMCs, either bulk or a sorted T-cell subset (CD4+, CD8+, memory, or dextramer-sorted; not recorded which), taken roughly 15 days after the first yellow fever vaccination. The receptors stem from a man between 18 and 29 years old who received the YFV17D yellow fever vaccine.

At least ten counts were recorded for this clonotype. This sequence joins TRBV2 and TRBJ2-7; 7 bases map to TRBD1. The CDR3 has 14 residues. V shed 9 bases and J 4 bases; nucleotides not matched to a gene: 12. Germline V gives CDR1 SNHLY, CDR2 FYNNEI. CDR3 amino acids: CASRSLGTAYEQYF. CDR3 DNA: TGTGCCAGTCGGAGTCTGGGGACAGCGTACGAGCAGTACTTC.

Ten or more counts support this clonotype. V and J are TRBV4-2 and TRBJ2-3; TRBD2 matches at 7 bases. This CDR3 has 15 residues. V dropped 4 bases and J dropped 1; count of bases not matched to a gene: 5. Germline V gene lookup returns CDR1 LGHNA and CDR2 YNFKEQ. CDR3 in DNA: TGTGCCAGCAGCCCTAGCGGTTCTGGCACAGATACGCAGTATTTT. Its translation is CASSPSGSGTDTQYF.

This clonotype is medium-sized. The J gene is TRBJ2-7, the V gene TRBV7-8; D ambiguous. Germline values: CDR1 SGHVS, CDR2 FQNEAQ. V gave up 0 bases and J gave up 3 bases, with 15 bases separating them. The CDR3 covers 16 residues. CDR3 coding DNA: TGTGCCAGCAGCTTAGCGCTCGACCCCTCGGGCTACGAGCAGTACTTC. Translated, it gives CASSLALDPSGYEQYF.

The gene calls are TRBV24-1 and TRBJ2-5; the match to TRBD1 covers 9 bases. This CDR3 contains 15 residues. Germline-derived CDR1 and CDR2 are KGHDR and SFDVKD. The trim removed 5 bases at V and 0 bases at J, leaving 3 bases unmatched. As DNA, the CDR3 is TGTGCCACCAGTGCTCGGACAGGGGACCAAGAGACCCAGTACTTC. Protein product: CATSARTGDQETQYF.

This clonotype was recorded at least ten times. The chain employs TRBV27 and TRBJ1-2; 8 nucleotides match TRBD1. Germline assignment: CDR1 MNHEY and CDR2 SMNVEV (reference sequence). CDR3 length equals 13 residues. V lost 5 bases, J lost 4 bases, and 3 bases stayed unmatched. The CDR3 DNA follows: TGTGCCAGCAGTCCGACAGGGGCCTATGGCTACACCTTC. Translation: CASSPTGAYGYTF.

This clonotype has at least ten counts. This sequence joins TRBV11-1 and TRBJ2-2; 8 nucleotides line up with TRBD1. The CDR3 contains 18 residues. The germline CDR1 and CDR2 sequences are SGHAT and FQDESV (reference sequence). J gave up 0 bases and V 1 base, and 7 bases lay outside the gene matches. CDR3: CASSLGTGRTSNTGELFF. The CDR3 DNA sequence: TGTGCCAGCAGCTTAGGGACAGGGAGGACCTCGAACACCGGGGAGCTGTTTTTT.

At least ten counts were recorded for this clonotype. The chain couples TRBV20-1 to TRBJ2-1; D is ambiguous. Germline CDR1 reads DFQATT; CDR2 reads SNEGSKA (reference sequence). The CDR3 is 10 residues long. V was pared by 6 bases and J by 7 bases, with 7 bases between. The DNA of the CDR3 is TGCAGTGCCCCCAGAAATGAGCAGTTCTTC. Translated, it gives CSAPRNEQFF.

This clonotype was recorded at least ten times. The chain carries TRBV20-1 and TRBJ1-2; 9 positions match TRBD1. Trimming at V came to 0 bases and at J to 2 bases, leaving 7 bases not matched to a gene. CDR3 length: 16 amino acids. Germline CDR1 DFQATT, CDR2 SNEGSKA (reference sequence). The CDR3 reads CSARDRTTGGNYGYTF. In DNA form, the CDR3 reads TGCAGTGCTAGAGATCGAACGACAGGGGGAAACTATGGCTACACCTTC.

On this clonotype: A read error may explain this, as a much larger clone is one base away. The J gene is TRBJ2-5, the V gene TRBV4-1; D unclear. The CDR3 is made up of 14 amino acids. V was trimmed by 2 bases and J by 7 bases, leaving 14 bases between them. CDR1 is MGHRA, CDR2 YSYEKL, per germline. This CDR3 is CASSQFPAKGTQYF. CDR3 coding DNA: TGCGCCAGCAGCCAATTTCCAGCTAAAGGGACCCAGTACTTC.

This clonotype has more than one count but fewer than ten. This sequence joins TRBV5-4 and TRBJ1-1; D is unclear. The V end lost 5 bases, the J end lost 1 base, and 6 bases lay between the germline ends. The CDR3 length is 12 residues. Germline loops: CDR1 SGHNT, CDR2 YYREEE (reference sequence). DNA of the CDR3: TGTGCCAGCAGTTGGGGGAACACTGAAGCTTTCTTT. It codes for CASSWGNTEAFF.

On this clonotype: This sequence may be a read error, since a much larger clone differs from it by one base. This chain joins TRBV12-3 or TRBV12-4 and TRBJ2-1; 8 nucleotides line up with TRBD2. CDR3 size: 14 residues. CDR3 amino acids: CTSIPGGRVYEQFF. The CDR3 region has the DNA TGTACCAGCATACCGGGGGGGCGAGTTTATGAGCAGTTCTTC.